This T cell receptor (beta chain) was captured in a study of cytomegalovirus exposure and HLA in healthy donors. CDR1 is LGHNA and CDR2 is YNFKEQ in the germline V gene. The CDR3 runs to 17 residues. V trimming: 4 bases; J trimming: 10 bases; junction bases outside the gene matches: 16. PCR employed 60 Vbeta and 13 Jbeta primers. Here immunoSEQ multiplex PCR was the method, and the copy in TCRdb shows in-frame clones only, minus some. The sample includes around 150,000 clones, approximately 72% of them seen just once. General study findings and limits: The listing of 150 or so TCR beta chains classed them as cytomegalovirus-associated. Rare TCR sequences predominated, though certain public TCRs were found in many donors. Under in vitro conditions, three CMV-associated chains were confirmed as specific for CMV antigens. One variant, a missense change in DCLRE1C, was linked in a later analysis to TCR beta V- and J-gene trimming.

Of note for this clone: The antigen is not known.

This receptor was identified in a man aged 35 to 55 in good health and CMV-seropositive. Material for sequencing was PBMCs. This chain uses TRBV4-2 with TRBJ1-4; 9 nucleotides line up with TRBD1. The CDR3 DNA follows: TGTGCCAGCAGCCTAACACCCAAGGGACAGGGTCAGGGAAAACTGTTTTTT. It specifies CASSLTPKGQGQGKLFF.